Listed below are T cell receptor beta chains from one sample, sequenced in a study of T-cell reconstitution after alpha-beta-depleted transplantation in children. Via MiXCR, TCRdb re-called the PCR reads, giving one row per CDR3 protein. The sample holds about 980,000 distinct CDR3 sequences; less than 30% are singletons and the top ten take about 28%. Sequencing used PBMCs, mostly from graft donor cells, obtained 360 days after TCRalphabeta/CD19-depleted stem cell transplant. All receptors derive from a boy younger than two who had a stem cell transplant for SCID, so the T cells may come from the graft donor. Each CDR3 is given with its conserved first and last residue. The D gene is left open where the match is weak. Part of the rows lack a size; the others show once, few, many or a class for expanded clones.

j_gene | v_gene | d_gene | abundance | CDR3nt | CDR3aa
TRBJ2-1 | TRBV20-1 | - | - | TGCAGTGCTAGAGATCTCCGGGGCCGAGGCCCATACAATGAGCAGTTCTTC | CSARDLRGRGPYNEQFF
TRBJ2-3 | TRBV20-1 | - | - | TGCAGTGCTGGACTACCGAGCACAGATACGCAGTATTTT | CSAGLPSTDTQYF
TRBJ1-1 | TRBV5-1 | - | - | TGCGCCAGCAGCCGCGGTAGTGTGGGGGCCACTGAAGCTTTCTTT | CASSRGSVGATEAFF
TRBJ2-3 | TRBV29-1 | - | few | TGCAGCGTTCCGAGAGGCACAGATACGCAGTATTTT | CSVPRGTDTQYF
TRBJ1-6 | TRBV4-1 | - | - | TGCGCCAGCAGCCTACCGTTACAGGGCCGGAATAATTCACCCCTCCACTTT | CASSLPLQGRNNSPLHF
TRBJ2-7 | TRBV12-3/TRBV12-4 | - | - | TGTGCCAGCAGAGTAGGTAACGAGCAGTACTTC | CASRVGNEQYF
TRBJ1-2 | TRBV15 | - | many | TGTGCCACCAGCAGAATAACAGGGAATTATGGCTACACCTTC | CATSRITGNYGYTF
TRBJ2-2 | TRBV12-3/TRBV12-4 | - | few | TGTGCCAGCAGTTTAGGGGTCTGGACCGGGGAGCTGTTTTTT | CASSLGVWTGELFF
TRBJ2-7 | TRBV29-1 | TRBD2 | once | TGCAGTACAGGACTAGCGGGTCTGGGAGGATCCTACGAGCAGTACTTC | CSTGLAGLGGSYEQYF
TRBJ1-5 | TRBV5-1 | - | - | TGCGCCAGCAGCGTACAGGGTGGCCGAAATCAGCCCCAGCATTTT | CASSVQGGRNQPQHF
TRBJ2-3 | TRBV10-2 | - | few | TGCGCCAGCAGTGAGAGAGTGGGGGCCCCAGATACGCAGTATTTT | CASSERVGAPDTQYF
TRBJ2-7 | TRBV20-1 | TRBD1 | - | TGCAGTGCCCAGGGACAGGGGAGGTACGAGCAGTACTTC | CSAQGQGRYEQYF
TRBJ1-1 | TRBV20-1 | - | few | TGCAGTGCTCGTGTCCCAGGGGTAACTGAAGCTTTCTTT | CSARVPGVTEAFF
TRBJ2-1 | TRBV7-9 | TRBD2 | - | TGTGCCAGCAGCATCTTTGGACTAGCGTACAATGAGCAGTTCTTC | CASSIFGLAYNEQFF
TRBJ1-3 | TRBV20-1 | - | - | TGCAGTGCTATCACCCGGGGTTCTCAGGGAAACACCATATATTTT | CSAITRGSQGNTIYF
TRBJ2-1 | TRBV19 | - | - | TGTGCCAGTAGTATAGTCCCCACAGGGATCGGTGAGCAGTTCTTC | CASSIVPTGIGEQFF
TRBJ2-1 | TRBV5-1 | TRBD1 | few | TGCGCCAGCAGCCCCGGGACAGGGGGCGCTTACAATGAGCAGTTCTTC | CASSPGTGGAYNEQFF
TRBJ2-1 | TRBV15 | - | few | TGTGCCACCAGCAGGTCCGAACCTGGACTGCAATCCTACAATGAGCAGTTCTTC | CATSRSEPGLQSYNEQFF
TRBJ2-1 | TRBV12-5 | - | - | TGTGCTAGTGCCCTGGACAGATCCTACAATGAGCAGTTCTTC | CASALDRSYNEQFF
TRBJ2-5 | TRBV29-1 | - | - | TGCAGCGTTCAGAAGCAGGGGACCCAGTACTTC | CSVQKQGTQYF
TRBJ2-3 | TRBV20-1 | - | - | TGCAGTGCTAGAATACCCGTCACAGATACGCAGTATTTT | CSARIPVTDTQYF
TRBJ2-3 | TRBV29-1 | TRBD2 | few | TGCAGCCTAGCGGGATACACCACAGATACGCAGTATTTT | CSLAGYTTDTQYF
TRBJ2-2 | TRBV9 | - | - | TGTGCCAGCAGCGCCCACAGGAACACCGGGGAGCTGTTTTTT | CASSAHRNTGELFF
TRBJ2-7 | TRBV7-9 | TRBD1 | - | TGTGCCAGCAGCTGGGACAGGGTCTCCTCCGAGCAGTACTTC | CASSWDRVSSEQYF
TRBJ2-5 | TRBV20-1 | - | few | TGCAGTGCTAGTAGTCTAGCGGAGACCCAGTACTTC | CSASSLAETQYF
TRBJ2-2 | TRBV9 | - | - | TGTGCCAGCAGCGTTTTGGGACTCATAACCACCGGGGAGCTGTTTTTT | CASSVLGLITTGELFF
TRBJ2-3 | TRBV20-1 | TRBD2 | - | TGCAGTGCTAGCCGGGGGGTCCCCACAGATACGCAGTATTTT | CSASRGVPTDTQYF
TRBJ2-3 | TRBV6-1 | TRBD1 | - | TGTGCCAGCGAAAGGACAGGGGAAGGGGGAGATACGCAGTATTTT | CASERTGEGGDTQYF
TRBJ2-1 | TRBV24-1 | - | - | TGTGGGGCCAGTGATTCGGTGAATTACCGCGAGGGTTACAATGAGCAGTTCTTC | CGASDSVNYREGYNEQFF
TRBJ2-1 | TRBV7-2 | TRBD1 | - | TGTGCCAGCAGCCCGGACAGGGGGCATTGGAATGAGCAGTTCTTC | CASSPDRGHWNEQFF
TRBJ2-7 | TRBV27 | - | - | TGTGCCAGCAGCCGTCGAGGGACGATAAGGACCTACGAGCAGTACTTC | CASSRRGTIRTYEQYF
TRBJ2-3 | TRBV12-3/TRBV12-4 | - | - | TGTGCCAGCAGCATCACCGGACCGGGAAGCACAGATACGCAGTATTTT | CASSITGPGSTDTQYF
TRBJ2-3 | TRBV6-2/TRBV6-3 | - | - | TGTGCCAGCCTCGAAGGACGGGACACAGATACGCAGTATTTT | CASLEGRDTDTQYF
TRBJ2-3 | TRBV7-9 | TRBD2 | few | TGTGCCAGCAGCCCCCCGTCCGGGGTAGCGGGGGCCTTGGGGCAGTATTTT | CASSPPSGVAGALGQYF
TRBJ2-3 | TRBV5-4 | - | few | TGTGCCAGCAGCGCGGGACAGATCACAGATACGCAGTATTTT | CASSAGQITDTQYF
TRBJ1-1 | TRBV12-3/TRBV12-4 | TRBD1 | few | TGTGCCAGCAGTCTCCACTTCACAGGGGAAACTGAAGCTTTCTTT | CASSLHFTGETEAFF
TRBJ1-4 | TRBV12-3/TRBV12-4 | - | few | TGTGCCAGCAGTTTCCCCAAAGGTGAAAAACTGTTTTTT | CASSFPKGEKLFF
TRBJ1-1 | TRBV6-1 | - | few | TGTGCCAGCGCCGAGGGGGGGGCGCGGACTGAAGCTTTCTTT | CASAEGGARTEAFF
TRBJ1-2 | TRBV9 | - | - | TGTGCCAGCAGCGCAAGTGGGGGACTTCTCTATGGCTACACCTTC | CASSASGGLLYGYTF
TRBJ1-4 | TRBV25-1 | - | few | TGTGCCAGCAGTGAATTGGCCCAGGGATCTAATGAAAAACTGTTTTTT | CASSELAQGSNEKLFF
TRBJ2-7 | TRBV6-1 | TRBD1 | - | TGTGCCAGCAGTGAGGGACAGGTTCTCTACGAGCAGTACTTC | CASSEGQVLYEQYF
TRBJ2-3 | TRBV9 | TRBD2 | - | TGTGCCAGCAGCGTAGGACTAGCGGGGGCCGGAGATACGCAGTATTTT | CASSVGLAGAGDTQYF
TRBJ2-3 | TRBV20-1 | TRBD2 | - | TGCAGTGCTAGAGCCGGGACTAGCCGTACAGATACGCAGTATTTT | CSARAGTSRTDTQYF
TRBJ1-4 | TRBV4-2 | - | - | TGTGCCAGCAGCCAAGGACGGAGGACGACGAATGAAAAACTGTTTTTT | CASSQGRRTTNEKLFF
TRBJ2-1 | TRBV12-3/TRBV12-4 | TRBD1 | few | TGTGCCAGCAGTCATCGACAGGGGGGTGACAATGAGCAGTTCTTC | CASSHRQGGDNEQFF
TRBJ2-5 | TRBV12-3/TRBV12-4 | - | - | TGTGCCAGCAGTCCACACATAGAACCCCGAGAGACCCAGTACTTC | CASSPHIEPRETQYF
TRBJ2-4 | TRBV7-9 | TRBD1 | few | TGTGCCAGCGGAAACAGGGGTTTCCTAGCCAAAAACATTCAGTACTTC | CASGNRGFLAKNIQYF